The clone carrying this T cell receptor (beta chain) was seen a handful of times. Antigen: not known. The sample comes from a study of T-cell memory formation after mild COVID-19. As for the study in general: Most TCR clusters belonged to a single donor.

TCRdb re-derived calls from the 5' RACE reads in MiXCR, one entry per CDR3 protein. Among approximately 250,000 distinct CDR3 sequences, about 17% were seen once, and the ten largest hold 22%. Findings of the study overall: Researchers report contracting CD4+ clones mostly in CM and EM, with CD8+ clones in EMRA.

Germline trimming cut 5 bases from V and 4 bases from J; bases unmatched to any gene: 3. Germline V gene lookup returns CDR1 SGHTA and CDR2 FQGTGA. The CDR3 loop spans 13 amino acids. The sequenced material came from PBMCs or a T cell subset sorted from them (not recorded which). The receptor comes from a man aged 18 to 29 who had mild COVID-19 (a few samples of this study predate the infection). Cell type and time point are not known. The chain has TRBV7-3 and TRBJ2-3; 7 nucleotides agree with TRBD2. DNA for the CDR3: TGTGCCAGCAGCGGCCTAGCGGCAGATACGCAGTATTTT. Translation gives CASSGLAADTQYF. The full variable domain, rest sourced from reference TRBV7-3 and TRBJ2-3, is GAGVSQTPSNKVTEKGKYVELRCDPISGHTALYWYRQSLGQGPEFLIYFQGTGAADDSGLPNDRFFAVRPEGSVSTLKIQRTERGDSAVYLCASSGLAADTQYFGPGTRLTVL.